Listed below are T cell receptor beta chains from one sample, sequenced in a study of T-cell memory formation after mild COVID-19. One entry per CDR3 protein, called by TCRdb with MiXCR from the 5' RACE reads. The sample has roughly 250,000 distinct CDR3 sequences, about 16% seen once. Sequencing was done on a sample of PBMCs or a T cell subset sorted from them (not recorded which). The receptors were sampled from a man between 18 and 29 years old who had mild COVID-19 (a few samples of this study predate the infection). Cell type and time point are not known. The CDR3 runs from the conserved cysteine through the conserved F or W. The D gene is left open where the match is weak. Clone size, where shown, is once, few, many, or a class for clones that have expanded.

v_call	clone_size	d_call	j_call	cdr3_length	cdr3_aa	cdr3_nt
TRBV3-1	NA	NA	TRBJ1-3	17	CASSQDRLSSRENTIYF	TGTGCCAGCAGCCAAGATCGGCTATCTTCTCGGGAAAACACCATATATTTT
TRBV20-1	few	TRBD2	TRBJ2-5	16	CSAHPTSGGSQETQYF	TGCAGTGCCCACCCGACTAGCGGGGGGTCGCAGGAGACCCAGTACTTC
TRBV7-2	NA	TRBD1	TRBJ1-2	15	CASSSRTGGSYGYTF	TGTGCCAGCAGCTCCAGGACAGGGGGTTCCTATGGCTACACCTTC
TRBV30	NA	NA	TRBJ2-7	12	CAWKASSYEQYF	TGTGCCTGGAAAGCCAGCTCCTACGAGCAGTACTTC
TRBV4-3	NA	NA	TRBJ2-5	16	CASSQEVNEGEETQYF	TGCGCCAGCAGCCAAGAAGTTAACGAGGGAGAAGAGACCCAGTACTTC
TRBV6-2/TRBV6-3	NA	NA	TRBJ2-6	15	CASSERHSGANVLTF	TGTGCCAGCAGTGAACGGCACTCTGGGGCCAACGTCCTGACTTTC
TRBV3-1	few	TRBD2	TRBJ2-7	19	CASSQDNPGTSGGLYEQYF	TGTGCCAGCAGCCAAGATAACCCGGGGACTAGCGGGGGGCTCTACGAGCAGTACTTC
TRBV3-1	few	TRBD1	TRBJ2-7	16	CASSQSDRGISYEQYF	TGTGCCAGCAGCCAATCTGACAGGGGTATCTCCTACGAGCAGTACTTC
TRBV6-6	NA	NA	TRBJ1-5	14	CAVHKSSTNQPQHF	TGTGCCGTACACAAAAGTAGTACCAATCAGCCCCAGCATTTT
TRBV7-9	few	NA	TRBJ2-3	13	CASSARLTDTQYF	TGTGCCAGCAGCGCCCGACTGACAGATACGCAGTATTTT
TRBV7-3	NA	NA	TRBJ2-5	15	CASSFSGLNQETQYF	TGTGCCAGCAGCTTTTCGGGACTCAATCAAGAGACCCAGTACTTC
TRBV6-5	NA	NA	TRBJ1-1	14	CASSQGPMNTEAFF	TGTGCCAGCAGCCAAGGCCCGATGAACACTGAAGCTTTCTTT
TRBV20-1	NA	NA	TRBJ2-2	12	CSAPDHTGELFF	TGCAGTGCTCCGGATCACACCGGGGAGCTGTTTTTT
TRBV2	NA	NA	TRBJ2-3	13	CASSPRQRDTQYF	TGTGCCAGCAGCCCCCGTCAGCGGGATACGCAGTATTTT
TRBV9	NA	NA	TRBJ1-1	12	CASSSDPGRAFF	TGTGCCAGCAGCTCGGACCCGGGGCGCGCTTTCTTT
TRBV29-1	NA	NA	TRBJ1-4	13	CSVSDAGNEKLFF	TGCAGCGTTTCGGACGCGGGGAATGAAAAACTGTTTTTT
TRBV3-1	NA	NA	TRBJ1-5	15	CASSQSRVEVEPQHF	TGTGCCAGCAGCCAATCCAGGGTCGAAGTTGAGCCCCAGCATTTT
TRBV4-1	NA	TRBD1	TRBJ2-2	18	CASSSRTGPLSNTGELFF	TGCGCCAGCAGCTCGCGGACAGGACCCTTATCGAACACCGGGGAGCTGTTTTTT
TRBV12-5	few	TRBD1	TRBJ1-4	18	CASGLARQGARTNEKLFF	TGTGCTAGTGGTTTGGCACGGCAGGGGGCGCGTACTAATGAAAAACTGTTTTTT
TRBV7-3	NA	NA	TRBJ1-6	15	CASSLNTGGTSPLHF	TGTGCCAGCAGCTTAAATACGGGCGGTACTTCACCCCTCCACTTT
TRBV6-6	NA	NA	TRBJ1-4	15	CASRDVDGYNEKLFF	TGTGCCAGCAGAGATGTGGACGGATATAATGAAAAACTGTTTTTT
TRBV6-5	many	NA	TRBJ1-5	15	CASSATGTGNQPQHF	TGTGCCAGCAGTGCGACGGGGACGGGCAATCAGCCCCAGCATTTT
TRBV7-2	NA	TRBD1	TRBJ2-3	15	CASSFEGGPGDTQYF	TGTGCCAGCAGCTTTGAAGGGGGCCCTGGGGATACGCAGTATTTT
TRBV7-2	NA	NA	TRBJ1-2	13	CASSPGGRAGYTF	TGTGCCAGCAGCCCCGGGGGGAGGGCGGGCTACACCTTC
TRBV20-1	NA	TRBD2	TRBJ2-3	15	CSARGGFSGGNTQYF	TGCAGTGCTAGAGGGGGCTTTAGCGGGGGAAATACGCAGTATTTT
TRBV10-3	few	NA	TRBJ1-3	18	CAISESIGQPSSGNTIYF	TGTGCCATCAGTGAGTCGATTGGACAGCCCTCCTCTGGAAACACCATATATTTT
TRBV14	few	NA	TRBJ1-2	12	CASSGYGYGYTF	TGTGCCAGCAGCGGCTACGGGTATGGCTACACCTTC
TRBV6-5	NA	NA	TRBJ1-2	15	CASSYSRNGDYGYTF	TGTGCCAGCAGTTACTCACGGAATGGGGACTATGGCTACACCTTC
TRBV18	NA	NA	TRBJ2-1	13	CASSPPAKPEQFF	TGTGCCAGCTCACCACCGGCGAAACCCGAGCAGTTCTTC
TRBV7-3	NA	NA	TRBJ2-3	13	CASSSGDEDTQYF	TGTGCCAGCAGCTCGGGAGATGAGGATACGCAGTATTTT
TRBV5-4	few	NA	TRBJ1-2	14	CASSFVVPEGGYTF	TGTGCCAGCAGTTTCGTCGTCCCCGAGGGGGGCTACACCTTC
TRBV5-1	few	TRBD1	TRBJ1-1	15	CASSSGQGMNTEAFF	TGCGCCAGCAGCTCGGGACAGGGTATGAACACTGAAGCTTTCTTT
TRBV9	NA	NA	TRBJ2-1	14	CASSVGKTYNEQFF	TGTGCCAGCAGCGTCGGGAAAACCTACAATGAGCAGTTCTTC
TRBV28	NA	NA	TRBJ2-4	12	CASTNQIGTEWF	TGTGCCAGTACCAACCAGATAGGGACTGAATGGTTC
TRBV9	NA	NA	TRBJ2-5	14	CASSTGSGRETQYF	TGTGCCAGCAGTACCGGGTCGGGACGGGAGACCCAGTACTTC
TRBV18	NA	TRBD1	TRBJ1-2	16	CASSPSTGNRGHGYTF	TGTGCCAGCTCACCTAGTACCGGGAACAGGGGGCACGGCTACACCTTC
TRBV20-1	few	TRBD1	TRBJ2-1	14	CSARDRTGHNEQFF	TGCAGTGCTAGGGACAGGACAGGGCACAATGAGCAGTTCTTC
TRBV2	once	TRBD2	TRBJ2-1	14	CASVTGTSGGLQFF	TGTGCCAGCGTAACCGGGACTAGCGGGGGGTTGCAGTTCTTC
TRBV7-3	few	TRBD2	TRBJ2-3	16	CASSPGLAGRTDTQYF	TGTGCCAGCAGCCCTGGACTAGCGGGACGCACAGATACGCAGTATTTT
TRBV20-1	few	NA	TRBJ1-5	14	CSARVGLGNQPQHF	TGCAGTGCTAGAGTAGGGTTGGGCAATCAGCCCCAGCATTTT
TRBV10-3	few	NA	TRBJ2-1	12	CAISRRADEQFF	TGTGCCATCAGCCGACGGGCCGATGAGCAGTTCTTC
TRBV9	NA	TRBD1	TRBJ1-6	18	CASSFRDRPSSYNSPLHF	TGTGCCAGCAGCTTCCGGGACAGGCCGAGCTCCTATAATTCACCCCTCCACTTT
TRBV18	NA	TRBD2	TRBJ2-4	17	CASSPTSGALAKNIQYF	TGTGCCAGCTCACCCACTAGCGGGGCTCTAGCCAAAAACATTCAGTACTTC
TRBV29-1	NA	NA	TRBJ2-7	14	CSASLGLHMDEQYF	TGCAGCGCTTCGCTGGGGTTACACATGGACGAGCAGTACTTC
TRBV6-2/TRBV6-3	NA	NA	TRBJ2-7	14	CASRDSSAGYEQYF	TGTGCCAGCAGGGACAGCTCGGCTGGCTACGAGCAGTACTTC
TRBV12-3/TRBV12-4	few	TRBD1	TRBJ1-2	16	CASSPQDRPGRYGYTF	TGTGCCAGCAGTCCCCAGGACAGGCCTGGACGCTATGGCTACACCTTC
TRBV10-3	many	TRBD1	TRBJ2-5	14	CAIRPGTGEETQYF	TGTGCCATCAGGCCCGGGACAGGGGAAGAGACCCAGTACTTC
TRBV27	NA	NA	TRBJ1-1	10	CARNRVEAFF	TGTGCCAGGAACAGGGTCGAAGCTTTCTTT
TRBV6-2/TRBV6-3	few	NA	TRBJ1-5	16	CASRRGQSSGNQPQHF	TGTGCCAGCAGGCGCGGTCAGAGCTCGGGCAATCAGCCCCAGCATTTT
TRBV5-6	few	NA	TRBJ2-1	13	CASSLLRGDEQFF	TGTGCCAGCAGCTTGTTAAGGGGAGATGAGCAGTTCTTC
TRBV5-1	NA	TRBD1	TRBJ1-2	17	CASSLEAGQGANYGYTF	TGCGCCAGCAGCTTGGAGGCGGGACAGGGGGCTAACTATGGCTACACCTTC